Each of the 15 T cell receptor beta chains below was sequenced from the same sample in a study of T cell responses to AZD1222 COVID-19 vaccine. Generated by immunoSEQ multiplex PCR, the TCRdb table keeps only in-frame clones and is missing some. Here the sample spans roughly 150,000 clones, around nine tenths being singletons. The source was peripheral blood, collected on day 0 of AZD1222 vaccination. These receptors were obtained from an adult in good health.

Turning to this clone: Other nucleotide sequences in the sample specify the same CDR3. The gene calls are TRBV6-2 or TRBV6-3 and TRBJ2-1, with 9 bases matching TRBD2. V was pared by 0 bases and J by 4 bases, with 7 bases of the junction left unmatched. The CDR3 extends over 17 amino acids. The germline V gene encodes CDR1 MNHEY and CDR2 SVGEGT. The chain's CDR3 is CASSYSATSGIYNEQFF. DNA of the CDR3: TGTGCCAGCAGTTACTCGGCGACTAGCGGTATATACAATGAGCAGTTCTTC.

The DNA for the CDR3 is TGTGCCTGGAGTGAGAGGGCGGACACTGAAGCTTTCTTT. It yields the protein CAWSERADTEAFF. The chain has TRBV30 and TRBJ1-1; D is unclear. V lost 1 base and J lost 3, with 9 bases in between. CDR1 is GTSNPN, CDR2 SVGIG, per germline (reference sequence). The CDR3 is 13 amino acids.

The chain has TRBV10-3 and TRBJ1-5; 8 nucleotides align to TRBD1. Looked up from germline, CDR1 is ENHRY and CDR2 is SYGVKD. This CDR3 contains 13 residues. V dropped 6 bases and J dropped 5; count of bases not matched to a gene: 3. The CDR3 nucleotides are TGTGCCATCAGGGAGACAGGGGATCAGCCCCAGCATTTT. Translated, it gives CAIRETGDQPQHF.

The chain employs TRBV23-1 and TRBJ1-5; D is possibly TRBD1 (5 bases). TRBV23-1 is an ORF, with its function uncertain. Trimming removed 4 bases from V and 0 bases from J, with 16 bases in between. The CDR3 runs to 17 residues. The CDR3 nucleotides read TGCGCCAGCAGTCCCTGGGACCCGCTCTTTAGCAATCAGCCCCAGCATTTT. Its translation: CASSPWDPLFSNQPQHF.

The chain carries TRBV7-2 and TRBJ2-5; weak D call: TRBD2 (5 bases). The CDR3 totals 14 residues. V was cut by 3 bases and J by 3 bases, with 11 bases left in between. The germline V gene encodes CDR1 SGHTA and CDR2 FQGNSA. This chain's CDR3 is CASSLRVREETQYF. The CDR3 nucleotides read TGTGCCAGCAGCTTGAGGGTCAGAGAAGAGACCCAGTACTTC. Full variable domain (remainder filled in from reference TRBV7-2 and TRBJ2-5): GAGVSQSPSNKVTEKGKDVELRCDPISGHTALYWYRQSLGQGLEFLIYFQGNSAPDKSGLPSDRFSAERTGGSVSTLTIQRTQQEDSAVYLCASSLRVREETQYFGPGTRLLVL.

This clone was observed a few times. The rearrangement joins TRBV6-4 to TRBJ2-1, with 9 bases that match TRBD1. CDR3 length: 15 residues. V shed 6 bases and J 7 bases; nucleotides not matched to a gene: 10. CDR1 MRHNA and CDR2 SNTAGT come from the germline V gene. The CDR3 DNA reads as TGTGCCAGCAGCGGAGGTGGGACAGGGTCAAATGAGCAGTTCTTC. Translated, it gives CASSGGGTGSNEQFF.

The chain is built from TRBV9 and TRBJ2-7, with 9 bases fitting TRBD1. The germline V gene encodes CDR1 SGDLS and CDR2 YYNGEE. With 2 bases clipped from V and 2 bases from J, the junction kept 5 bases outside the gene matches. The CDR3 runs to 15 residues. The DNA of the CDR3 is TGTGCCAGCAGCGTCCGGGACAGGGAAACCTACGAGCAGTACTTC. Its translation: CASSVRDRETYEQYF.

The V call is TRBV7-6, the J call TRBJ1-5; 9 bases map to TRBD1. Germline V lookup: CDR1 SGHVS, CDR2 FNYEAQ. With V trimmed by 5 bases and J by 0 bases, 20 bases remained unmatched. This CDR3 is built from 21 residues. The CDR3 protein is CASSQSSPGQGILYSNQPQHF. DNA for the CDR3: TGTGCCAGCAGCCAATCCTCTCCGGGACAGGGAATACTTTATAGCAATCAGCCCCAGCATTTT.

The CDR3 DNA reads as TGTGCCAGCAGCCAAGACTCTTTGGGCAGGGAAACGGGCTACACCTTC. This translates into CASSQDSLGRETGYTF. The rearrangement joins TRBV4-2 to TRBJ1-2; tentative D call: TRBD1 (5 bases). The CDR3 sequence is 16 residues long. The germline gives CDR1 LGHNA, CDR2 YNFKEQ. V was cut by 0 bases and J by 8 bases, with 19 bases left in between.

V gene TRBV28 combines with J gene TRBJ1-1; 9 nucleotides match TRBD1. The CDR3 has 17 residues. Germline V gives CDR1 MDHEN, CDR2 SYDVKM. V trimming: 10 bases; J trimming: 0 bases; junction bases outside the gene matches: 15. CDR3 DNA: TGTGCCACCAAGAGACCCGGGACAGGGATTTTGAACACTGAAGCTTTCTTT. It translates to CATKRPGTGILNTEAFF. Filled out from reference TRBV28 and TRBJ1-1, the complete variable domain reads DVKVTQSSRYLVKRTGEKVFLECVQDMDHENMFWYRQDPGLGLRLIYFSYDVKMKEKGDIPEGYSVSREKKERFSLILESASTNQTSMYLCATKRPGTGILNTEAFFGQGTRLTVV.

V and J are TRBV5-1 and TRBJ2-2; 8 bases are a match to TRBD2. V was clipped by 4 bases and J by 5 bases; unmatched bases: 7. The CDR3 is made up of 15 amino acids. Germline V gene sequence: CDR1 SGHRS, CDR2 YFSETQ. Written as DNA, the CDR3 is TGCGCCAGCAGCACCGGGACTAGAGGAACCGGGGAGCTGTTTTTT. It translates to CASSTGTRGTGELFF. The full variable domain, in which reference TRBV5-1 and TRBJ2-2 provide the parts outside the CDR3, is KAGVTQTPRYLIKTRGQQVTLSCSPISGHRSVSWYQQTPGQGLQFLFEYFSETQRNKGNFPGRFSGRQFSNSRSEMNVSTLELGDSALYLCASSTGTRGTGELFFGEGSRLTVL.

The CDR3 region is CASSLAGEVDEQFF. DNA for the CDR3: TGTGCCAGCAGCTTAGCGGGGGAGGTCGATGAGCAGTTCTTC. The rearrangement links TRBV11-2 to TRBJ2-1, with D tentatively TRBD2 (6 bases). The CDR3 is 14 residues long. Germline assignment: CDR1 SGHAT and CDR2 FQNNGV. Trimming left V 1 base short and J 8 bases short, with 12 bases between.

The chain links TRBV28 to TRBJ2-4, with unresolved D. The V gene's germline CDR1 is MDHEN and CDR2 SYDVKM. This CDR3 comprises 15 residues. V dropped 5 bases and J dropped 0 bases, with 11 bases sitting between them. CDR3: CASSPQTTAKNIQYF. DNA for the CDR3: TGTGCCAGCAGTCCTCAGACAACAGCCAAAAACATTCAGTACTTC.

The J gene is TRBJ1-1, the V gene TRBV12-5, with D possibly TRBD1 on 5 matching bases. The V gene's germline CDR1 is LGHNT and CDR2 FRNRAP. There are 14 residues in the CDR3. Trimming removed 6 bases at V and 4 bases at J, with 15 bases between. The CDR3, as DNA: TGTGCTAGTGGGCCATCCCAAGGGGTCACTGAAGCTTTCTTT. Protein sequence: CASGPSQGVTEAFF.

The rearrangement uses TRBV27 and TRBJ2-7, with D unclear. CDR3 length: 13 residues. The germline V gene encodes CDR1 MNHEY and CDR2 SMNVEV (reference sequence). The V end was cut by 2 bases, the J end by 4 bases, with 9 bases between. Here the CDR3 reads CASSLRESYEQYF. In DNA, the CDR3 is TGTGCCAGCAGTTTACGTGAGAGTTACGAGCAGTACTTC.